This TCR beta chain was profiled in a study of T cell responses to AZD1222 COVID-19 vaccine. The method was immunoSEQ multiplex PCR; TCRdb's version includes in-frame clones alone and lacks a portion of them. The sample shows 68,000 or so clones, about nine tenths of them seen only once. The CDR3 contains 15 residues. With V trimmed by 7 bases and J by 6 bases, 15 bases remained unmatched. In germline, CDR1 is MDHEN, CDR2 SYDVKM. Notes on the study in general: Regions 160-218 and 743-854 held dominance among vaccine-associated CD4 TCRs, which spanned spike. Repertoires were obtained only post-peak T cell response.

A word on this clone: What it binds is not known.

This receptor was obtained from an adult in good health. The chain has TRBV28 and TRBJ2-7, with 7 nucleotides matching TRBD2. The material sequenced was peripheral blood, taken on day 0 of AZD1222 vaccination. CDR3 in DNA: TGTGCCAGCACCGACGGGGGGTCCGTATCCAGCGAGCAGTACTTC. This sequence encodes CASTDGGSVSSEQYF. Complete variable domain (other parts from reference TRBV28 and TRBJ2-7): DVKVTQSSRYLVKRTGEKVFLECVQDMDHENMFWYRQDPGLGLRLIYFSYDVKMKEKGDIPEGYSVSREKKERFSLILESASTNQTSMYLCASTDGGSVSSEQYFGPGTRLTVT.